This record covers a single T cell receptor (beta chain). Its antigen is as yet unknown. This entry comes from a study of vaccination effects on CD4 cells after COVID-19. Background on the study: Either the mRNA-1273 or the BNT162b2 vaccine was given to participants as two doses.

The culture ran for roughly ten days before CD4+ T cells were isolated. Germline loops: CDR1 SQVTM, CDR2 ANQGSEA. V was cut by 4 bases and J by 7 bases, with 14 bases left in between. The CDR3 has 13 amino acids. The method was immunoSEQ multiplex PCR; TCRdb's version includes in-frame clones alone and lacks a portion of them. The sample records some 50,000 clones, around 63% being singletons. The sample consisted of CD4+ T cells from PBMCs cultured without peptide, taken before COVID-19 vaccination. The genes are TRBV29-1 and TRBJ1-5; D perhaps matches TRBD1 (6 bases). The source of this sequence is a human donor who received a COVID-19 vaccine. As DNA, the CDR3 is TGCAGCGTTGCGACGGGGGCTCACCAGCCCCAGCATTTT. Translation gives CSVATGAHQPQHF.